This T cell receptor beta chain was sequenced for a study of blood T cell repertoires in COVID-19 (dated by TCRdb to the early 2020s). In the study overall: Samples covering the acute and convalescent phases of COVID-19 were provided by collaborators in the United States, Italy and Spain. The samples were drawn from the first 160 participants of the ongoing ImmuneRACE study and from 1,254 subjects provided by 6 global collaborators. Where available, HLA class I and class II types were taken from metadata supplied by the sample provider and were not determined by assay-based typing. The material from the prospective study consisted of cDNA or gDNA derived from T cells, B-cell-depleted T cells, or PBMCs. The sample metadata nearly always contained a de-identified subject ID, COVID-19 status, age in years and sex. The dataset comprised deeply sampled blood TCRbeta repertoires from subjects exposed to, actively infected with, or recovered from COVID-19. A freely available public database, intended as a resource for researchers studying the immune response to SARS-CoV-2, is where the repertoires were released. Overall study outcomes, separate from this receptor: The quantity of clinical and demographic metadata differed by source and by participant and was supplied without curation.

The immunoSEQ Assay, a bias-controlled multiplex PCR, was used to amplify TCRbeta CDR3 regions from genomic DNA. The authors' analysis ran thus. The number of nucleated cells in each sample was estimated from the amplification of reference gene primers within the assay. To quantify the absolute abundance of each unique TCRbeta CDR3 rearrangement, sequence reads were collapsed and filtered. For each sample, productive Simpson clonality was calculated by taking the square root of Simpson's diversity index across productive rearrangements. This is the immuneACCESS table as TCRdb keeps it, with only in-frame sequences that have V and J called. A part of the clones is gone; compared with another copy, unresolved V genes explain less than half, and the rest is unexplained. That table gives V, J and clone size, and the DNA gave D and trimming. The sample yields 180,000 or so clones; 80% to 90% were counted once. The ten largest clones take up roughly 3.5% of the sample.

In the case of this clone: What antigen it recognizes has not been identified. No much larger clone is present one base from it, and per-base qualities are unavailable.

The collaborating institutions used their own protocols to collect whole blood in K2EDTA tubes. For TCRbeta analysis, collaborators shipped samples in one of three forms: frozen whole blood, isolated PBMCs, or DNA extracted from either of those sample types. The sequenced material came from peripheral blood. The TCR comes from a man aged 55 to 70 with acute or convalescent COVID-19.

The CDR3 protein is CASRLSGRSVALPYNEQFF. In nucleotides, the sequence is TGTGCCAGCAGGCTTAGCGGGAGATCGGTCGCTCTACCCTACAATGAGCAGTTCTTC. The chain was built from TRBV7-3 and TRBJ2-1, and TRBD2 aligns with 9 junction nucleotides. Clipping removes 6 bases from V and 2 bases from J, with 17 as the unmatched junction base count. The germline V gene gives CDR1 as SGHTA and CDR2 as FQGTGA. From its cysteine to its phenylalanine, the CDR3 spans 19 amino acids. Only CDR3 DNA remains: 57 bases, in frame from the first base.